The 11 T cell receptor beta chains below come from one sample, sequenced in a study of vaccination effects on CD4 cells after COVID-19. Sequencing in the ViraFEST assay came after antigen-specific CD4+ T cells had been expanded with viral peptide pools, which were used to stimulate PBMC. Following a roughly eleven-day culture, CD4+ T cells were purified. SARS-CoV-2 infection was confirmed by PCR in the person between March and December 2020. These receptors have no known antigen. Here immunoSEQ multiplex PCR was the method, and the copy in TCRdb shows in-frame clones only, minus some. The top ten hold 15% to 20% of the sample, which has about 19,000 clones, around 70% seen once. The source material was CD4+ T cells from PBMCs cultured with SARS-CoV-2 spike peptides, sampled before COVID-19 vaccination. These receptors all stem from a human donor who had a prior SARS-CoV-2 infection.

The table lists this clone with a count of one. The J gene is TRBJ1-2, the V gene TRBV7-9; D not resolved. The V gene's germline CDR1 is SEHNR and CDR2 FQNEAQ (reference sequence). The CDR3 contains 12 residues. Deletions cut 5 bases from V and 8 bases from J, with 12 bases between. DNA for the CDR3: TGTGCCAGCAGCCTACGGGCATCCGGCTACACCTTC. The encoded protein is CASSLRASGYTF.

The chain uses TRBV9 and TRBJ2-3, with D maybe TRBD1 (5 bases). V was trimmed by 0 bases and J by 5 bases, leaving 13 bases between them. The CDR3 runs 15 residues. Per the germline V gene, CDR1 is SGDLS and CDR2 is YYNGEE. For the CDR3, the DNA is TGTGCCAGCAGCGTAGAATTGGGGCGTGGAGATACGCAGTATTTT. This sequence encodes CASSVELGRGDTQYF.

The chain has TRBV6-1 and TRBJ1-2; no definite D call. This CDR3 has 14 residues. Trimming stripped 2 bases from V and 2 bases from J, with 9 bases between. Germline CDR1 and CDR2: MNHNS and SASEGT. The CDR3 DNA is TGTGCCAGCAGTGAAATGTCCAGAAACTATGGCTACACCTTC. This codes for CASSEMSRNYGYTF.

This clone appeared once. The V call is TRBV10-3, the J call TRBJ2-5, with D possibly being TRBD2 (6 bases). Trimming took off 10 bases at V and 5 bases at J, with 26 bases between the two ends. This CDR3 has 16 amino acids. CDR1 and CDR2 (germline): ENHRY, SYGVKD. CDR3 coding DNA: TGTGCCACCCGGGGGAGTGGGGGATCCACCTGGGAGACCCAGTACTTC. Translating gives CATRGSGGSTWETQYF.

The chain has TRBV2 and TRBJ1-5; possibly TRBD1 for D (6 bases). Trimming took 5 bases from V and 0 from J, leaving 14 bases between them. The germline V gene encodes CDR1 SNHLY and CDR2 FYNNEI. The CDR3 is made up of 16 amino acids. The CDR3 loop is CASSKQGGYSNQPQHF. For the CDR3, the DNA is TGTGCCAGCAGTAAACAGGGAGGGTATAGCAATCAGCCCCAGCATTTT.

J is TRBJ2-7 and V is TRBV15; the D gene is possibly TRBD1 (6 bases). The V end was cut by 5 bases, the J end by 5 bases, with 19 bases between. This CDR3 spans 15 amino acids. From germline, CDR1 is LNHNV and CDR2 YYDKDF (reference sequence). In nucleotides, the CDR3 is TGTGCCACCAGCGCCAGACAGGTTTCCTTCGACGAGCAGTACTTC. This sequence encodes CATSARQVSFDEQYF.

This chain connects TRBV18 to TRBJ2-7; D is perhaps TRBD1 (6 bases). Trimming pared 6 bases from V and 3 bases from J, leaving 21 bases between. The CDR3 extends over 16 amino acids. Looked up from germline, CDR1 is KGHSH and CDR2 is LQKENI. The CDR3 region is CASSLLGQIYFYEQYF. CDR3 bases: TGTGCCAGCTCCCTCCTCGGACAGATTTACTTCTACGAGCAGTACTTC.

J is TRBJ1-1 and V is TRBV19, with D unclear. The germline V gene encodes CDR1 LNHDA and CDR2 SQIVND (reference sequence). The V end lost 7 bases, the J end lost 0 bases, and 9 bases lay between the germline ends. CDR3 length equals 13 residues. As DNA, the CDR3 is TGTGCCAGTACCGCGCACATGAACACTGAAGCTTTCTTT. Amino acids: CASTAHMNTEAFF.

The genes are TRBV27 and TRBJ2-1; D may be TRBD1 or TRBD2 (6 bases each). Between the trimmed V and J ends, which lost 1 base and 8 bases, there was a span of 30 bases. The V gene's germline CDR1 is MNHEY and CDR2 SMNVEV (reference sequence). This CDR3 is built from 20 residues. The CDR3 protein is CASSLFFSGGRPPFTYEQFF. The CDR3 coding sequence is TGTGCCAGCAGTTTATTTTTTAGTGGGGGGCGCCCCCCCTTTACATATGAGCAGTTCTTC.

The rearrangement links TRBV5-1 to TRBJ1-1; 8 bases agree with TRBD1. The V and J ends lost 1 base and 5 bases, in that order; junction bases with no gene match: 1. The germline V gene encodes CDR1 SGHRS and CDR2 YFSETQ. The CDR3 covers 13 residues. The CDR3 DNA reads as TGCGCCAGCAGCTTGACAGGGGGGACTGAAGCTTTCTTT. Translated: CASSLTGGTEAFF. Complete variable domain (other parts from reference TRBV5-1 and TRBJ1-1): KAGVTQTPRYLIKTRGQQVTLSCSPISGHRSVSWYQQTPGQGLQFLFEYFSETQRNKGNFPGRFSGRQFSNSRSEMNVSTLELGDSALYLCASSLTGGTEAFFGQGTRLTVV.

V is TRBV7-9 and J is TRBJ2-5; D is perhaps TRBD1 (6 bases). V was shortened by 4 bases and J by 2 bases, with 14 bases between the two germline ends. Germline-derived CDR1 and CDR2 are SEHNR and FQNEAQ (reference sequence). CDR3 length equals 15 residues. For the CDR3, the DNA is TGTGCCAGCAGCTCTCGGACAGTAAAGCAAGAGACCCAGTACTTC. Translating gives CASSSRTVKQETQYF.